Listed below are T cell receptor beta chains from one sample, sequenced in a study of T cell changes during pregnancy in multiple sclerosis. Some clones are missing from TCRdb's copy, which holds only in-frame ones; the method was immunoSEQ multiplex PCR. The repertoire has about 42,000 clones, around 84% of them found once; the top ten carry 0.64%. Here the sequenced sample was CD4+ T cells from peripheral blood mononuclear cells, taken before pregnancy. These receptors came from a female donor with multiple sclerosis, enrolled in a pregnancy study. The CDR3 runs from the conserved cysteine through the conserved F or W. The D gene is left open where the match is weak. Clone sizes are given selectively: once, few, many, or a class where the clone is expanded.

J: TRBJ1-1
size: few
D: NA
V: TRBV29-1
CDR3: CSALGRMNTEAFF
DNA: TGCAGCGCCCTAGGGAGAATGAACACTGAAGCTTTCTTT

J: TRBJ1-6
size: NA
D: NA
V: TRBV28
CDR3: CASSSQDRDNSPLHF
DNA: TGTGCCAGCAGTTCACAAGATCGGGATAATTCACCCCTCCACTTT

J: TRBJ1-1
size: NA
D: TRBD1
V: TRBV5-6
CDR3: CASSSGQLMNTEAFF
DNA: TGTGCCAGCAGCTCGGGACAGCTCATGAACACTGAAGCTTTCTTT

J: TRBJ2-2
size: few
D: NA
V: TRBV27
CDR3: CASSFSDRTNTGELFF
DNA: TGTGCCAGCAGTTTTAGTGACAGGACGAACACCGGGGAGCTGTTTTTT

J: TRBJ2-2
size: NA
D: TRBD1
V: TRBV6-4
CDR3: CASSTEQGALNTGELFF
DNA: TGTGCCAGCAGTACCGAACAGGGGGCGTTGAACACCGGGGAGCTGTTTTTT

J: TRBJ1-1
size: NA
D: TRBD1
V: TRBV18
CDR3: CASSPHVGTANTEAFF
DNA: TGTGCCAGCTCCCCCCATGTGGGGACAGCGAACACTGAAGCTTTCTTT

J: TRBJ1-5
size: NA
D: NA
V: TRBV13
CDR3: CASSRGGGEGQPQHF
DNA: TGTGCCAGCAGCCGCGGGGGGGGCGAGGGTCAGCCCCAGCATTTT

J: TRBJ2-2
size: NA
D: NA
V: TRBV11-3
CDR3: CASSPKGDWVAGELFF
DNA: TGTGCCAGCAGCCCAAAAGGGGACTGGGTGGCCGGGGAGCTGTTTTTT

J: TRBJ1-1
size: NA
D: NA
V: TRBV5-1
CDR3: CASSLALRGQSTEAFF
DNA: TGCGCCAGCAGCTTGGCCCTAAGAGGACAGTCTACTGAAGCTTTCTTT

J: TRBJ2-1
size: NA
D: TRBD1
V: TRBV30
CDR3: CAWVDRGSINEQFF
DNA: TGTGCCTGGGTCGACAGGGGTAGTATTAATGAGCAGTTCTTC

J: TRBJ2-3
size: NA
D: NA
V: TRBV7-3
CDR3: CASSPRGGDTDTQYF
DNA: TGTGCCAGCAGCCCACGGGGCGGGGACACAGATACGCAGTATTTT

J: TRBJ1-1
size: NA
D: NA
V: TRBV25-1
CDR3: CASSELYGRENTEAFF
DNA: TGTGCCAGCAGTGAATTATATGGACGGGAGAACACTGAAGCTTTCTTT

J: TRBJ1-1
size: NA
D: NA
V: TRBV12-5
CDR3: CASGLAPGQSTF
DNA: TGTGCTAGTGGTTTGGCTCCGGGACAAAGTACCTTT

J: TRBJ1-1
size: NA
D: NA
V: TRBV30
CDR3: CAWGDIGVEAFF
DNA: TGTGCCTGGGGGGACATTGGTGTAGAGGCTTTCTTT

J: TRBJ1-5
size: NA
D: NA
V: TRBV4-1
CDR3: CASSQDAYSNQPQHF
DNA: TGCGCCAGCAGCCAAGATGCCTATAGCAATCAGCCCCAGCATTTT

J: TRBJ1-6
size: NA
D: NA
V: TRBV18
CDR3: CASSPPDWANSPLHF
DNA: TGTGCCAGCTCACCCCCGGACTGGGCGAATTCACCCCTCCACTTT

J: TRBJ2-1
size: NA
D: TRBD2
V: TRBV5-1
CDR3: CASSLTSGPYNEQFF
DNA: TGCGCCAGCAGCTTGACTAGCGGTCCCTACAATGAGCAGTTCTTC

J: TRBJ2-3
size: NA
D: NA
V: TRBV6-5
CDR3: CASSYVGRRGTDTQYF
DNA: TGTGCCAGCAGTTATGTGGGGCGCCGGGGCACAGATACGCAGTATTTT

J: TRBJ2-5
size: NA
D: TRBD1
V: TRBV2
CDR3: CASSESTGWLETQYF
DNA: TGTGCCAGCAGTGAGTCGACAGGGTGGTTAGAGACCCAGTACTTC

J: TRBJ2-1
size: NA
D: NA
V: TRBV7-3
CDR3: CASSWNIGPNNEQFF
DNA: TGTGCCAGCAGCTGGAATATTGGGCCCAACAATGAGCAGTTCTTC

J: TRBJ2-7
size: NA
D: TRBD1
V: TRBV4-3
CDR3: CASSQEGQGAYEQYF
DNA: TGCGCCAGCAGCCAAGAGGGACAGGGGGCCTACGAGCAGTACTTC

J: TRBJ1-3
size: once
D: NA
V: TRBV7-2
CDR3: CASTRGVTGNTIYF
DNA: TGTGCCAGCACCCGCGGGGTAACTGGAAACACCATATATTTT

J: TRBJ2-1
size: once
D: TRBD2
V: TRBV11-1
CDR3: CASSLGAGSSYNEQFF
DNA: TGTGCCAGCAGCTTAGGAGCGGGAAGCTCCTACAATGAGCAGTTCTTC

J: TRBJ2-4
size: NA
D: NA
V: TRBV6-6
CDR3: CASSYVSVAKNIQYF
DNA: TGTGCCAGCAGTTACGTTTCAGTCGCCAAAAACATTCAGTACTTC

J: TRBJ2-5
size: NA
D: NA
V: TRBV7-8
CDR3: CASSRAAGSEETQYF
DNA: TGTGCCAGCAGCCGCGCAGCAGGGTCCGAAGAGACCCAGTACTTC

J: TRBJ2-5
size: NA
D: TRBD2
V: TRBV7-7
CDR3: CASTWGEGGQETQYF
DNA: TGTGCCTCGACGTGGGGGGAGGGAGGCCAAGAGACCCAGTACTTC

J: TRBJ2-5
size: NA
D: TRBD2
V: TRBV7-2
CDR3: CASRKGLAQETQYF
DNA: TGTGCCAGCAGAAAGGGACTAGCTCAAGAGACCCAGTACTTC

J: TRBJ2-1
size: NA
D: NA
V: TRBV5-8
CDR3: CASSLAGLHSDEQFF
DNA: TGTGCCAGCAGCTTAGCGGGTCTCCACTCCGATGAGCAGTTCTTC

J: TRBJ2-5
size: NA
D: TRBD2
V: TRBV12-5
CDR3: CASGFAGTSGGGETQYF
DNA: TGTGCTAGTGGTTTTGCCGGGACTAGCGGGGGTGGGGAGACCCAGTACTTC

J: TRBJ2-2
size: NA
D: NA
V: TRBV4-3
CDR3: CASSQLPPGF
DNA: TGCGCCAGCAGCCAGCTACCCCCGGGGTTT

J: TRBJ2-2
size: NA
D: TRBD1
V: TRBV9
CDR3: CASSVGTGGFTGELFF
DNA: TGTGCCAGCAGCGTAGGGACAGGGGGCTTCACCGGGGAGCTGTTTTTT

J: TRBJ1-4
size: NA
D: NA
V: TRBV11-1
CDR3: CASSPRTDEKLFF
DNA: TGTGCCAGCAGCCCCCGGACAGATGAAAAACTGTTTTTT

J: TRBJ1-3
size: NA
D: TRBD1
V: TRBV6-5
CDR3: CASSRDRSSGNTIYF
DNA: TGTGCCAGCAGCCGGGACAGGAGCTCTGGAAACACCATATATTTT

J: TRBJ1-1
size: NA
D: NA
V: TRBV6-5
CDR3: CASSYSTRGNTEAFF
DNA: TGTGCCAGCAGTTACTCCACCCGGGGGAACACTGAAGCTTTCTTT

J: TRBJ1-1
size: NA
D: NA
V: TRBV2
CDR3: CASRPEATEAFF
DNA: TGTGCCAGCAGGCCTGAGGCAACTGAAGCTTTCTTT

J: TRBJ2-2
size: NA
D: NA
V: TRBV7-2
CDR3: CASSLSRGGTGELFF
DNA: TGTGCCAGCAGCTTATCAAGGGGCGGCACCGGGGAGCTGTTTTTT

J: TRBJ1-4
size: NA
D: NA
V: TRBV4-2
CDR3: CASSQVLRREKLFF
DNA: TGTGCCAGCAGCCAAGTTTTACGGAGAGAAAAACTGTTTTTT

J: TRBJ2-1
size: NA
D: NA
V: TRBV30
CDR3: CARHSVNEQFF
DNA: TGTGCCCGACATTCCGTGAATGAGCAGTTCTTC

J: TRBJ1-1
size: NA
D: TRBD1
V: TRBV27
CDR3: CASKRQGAPTEAFF
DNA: TGTGCCAGCAAAAGACAGGGGGCGCCCACTGAAGCTTTCTTT

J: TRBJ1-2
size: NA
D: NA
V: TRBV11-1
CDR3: CASSLGQNQAYGYTF
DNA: TGTGCCAGCAGCTTAGGACAGAACCAAGCCTATGGCTACACCTTC

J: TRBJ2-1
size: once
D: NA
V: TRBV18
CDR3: CASSPPLGRNNEQFF
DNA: TGTGCCAGCTCACCACCGCTGGGCAGAAACAATGAGCAGTTCTTC

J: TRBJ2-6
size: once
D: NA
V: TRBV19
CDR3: CASSATTSGANVLTF
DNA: TGTGCCAGTAGTGCTACTACCTCTGGGGCCAACGTCCTGACTTTC

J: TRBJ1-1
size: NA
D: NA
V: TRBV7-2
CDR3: CASSLGWAQNTEAFF
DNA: TGTGCCAGCAGCTTAGGTTGGGCCCAAAACACTGAAGCTTTCTTT

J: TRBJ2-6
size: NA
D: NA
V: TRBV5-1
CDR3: CASSGPGANVLTF
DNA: TGCGCCAGCTCAGGCCCCGGGGCCAACGTCCTGACTTTC

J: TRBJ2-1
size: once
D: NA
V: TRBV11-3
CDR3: CASSLAGTWNEQFF
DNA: TGTGCCAGCAGCTTAGCGGGAACTTGGAATGAGCAGTTCTTC

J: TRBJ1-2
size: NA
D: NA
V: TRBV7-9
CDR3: CASSLARLLGGGYTF
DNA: TGTGCCAGCAGCTTAGCTCGACTCCTAGGGGGAGGCTACACCTTC

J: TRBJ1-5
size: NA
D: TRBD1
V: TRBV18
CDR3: CASSPGQGGQPQHF
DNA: TGTGCCAGCTCACCCGGACAGGGAGGCCAGCCCCAGCATTTT

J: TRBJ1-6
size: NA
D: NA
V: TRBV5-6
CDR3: CASSLETVGSPLHF
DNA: TGTGCCAGCAGCTTGGAGACAGTGGGTTCACCCCTCCACTTT

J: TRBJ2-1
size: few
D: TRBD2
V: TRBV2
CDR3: CANSGRAVDEQFF
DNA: TGTGCCAACAGCGGGAGGGCGGTAGATGAGCAGTTCTTC

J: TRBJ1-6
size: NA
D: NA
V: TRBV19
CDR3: CASSTGIPYNSPLHF
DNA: TGTGCCAGTAGTACAGGGATTCCCTATAATTCACCCCTCCACTTT

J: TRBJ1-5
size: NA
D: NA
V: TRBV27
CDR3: CASSQYRTDSNQPQHF
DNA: TGTGCCAGCAGTCAATACAGAACGGATAGCAATCAGCCCCAGCATTTT

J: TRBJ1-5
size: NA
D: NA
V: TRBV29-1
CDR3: CSVTDGFNQPQHF
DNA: TGCAGCGTTACTGACGGGTTCAATCAGCCCCAGCATTTT

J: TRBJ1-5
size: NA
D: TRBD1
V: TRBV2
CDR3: CASSQTGNGQPQHF
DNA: TGTGCCAGCAGTCAGACAGGGAACGGTCAGCCCCAGCATTTT

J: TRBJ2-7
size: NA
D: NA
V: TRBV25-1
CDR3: CASSKMADEQYF
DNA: TGTGCCAGCAGTAAGATGGCGGACGAGCAGTACTTC

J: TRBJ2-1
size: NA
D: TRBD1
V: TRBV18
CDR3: CASSPGTGDLQFF
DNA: TGTGCCAGCTCACCGGGGACAGGGGATTTGCAGTTCTTC

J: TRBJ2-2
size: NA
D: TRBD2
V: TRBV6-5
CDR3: CASSQTSPNTGELFF
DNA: TGTGCCAGCAGCCAGACTAGCCCTAACACCGGGGAGCTGTTTTTT

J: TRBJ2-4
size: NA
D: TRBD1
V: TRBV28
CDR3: CASSFQGEAKNIQYF
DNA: TGTGCCAGCAGTTTTCAGGGGGAAGCCAAAAACATTCAGTACTTC